One and the same sample provided the 5 T cell receptor beta chains below, sequenced in a study of blood T cells in healthy people across ages. A second PCR, run for roughly 7 to 12 cycles, used a sample-barcoded 5' primer plus a J-beta primer mix. TCRdb itself ran the 5' RACE reads through MiXCR, one entry per CDR3 protein. The table records 850,000 or so distinct CDR3 sequences, under 35% of them present only once. Sequencing input: blood. The source is a woman of 80 years or more in good health.

V and J are TRBV7-2 and TRBJ1-2, with D perhaps TRBD1 (6 bases). CDR1 is SGHTA, CDR2 FQGNSA, per germline. The CDR3 sequence is 14 residues long. Trimming took off 5 bases at V and 7 bases at J, with 17 bases between the two ends. CDR3 DNA: TGTGCCAGCAGCCGACCAGGACAGTCCGGTGGCTACACCTTC. The encoded protein is CASSRPGQSGGYTF.

CDR3 coding DNA: TGCAGCGTTTCGGACAGGGTCACTGAAGCTTTCTTT. Protein: CSVSDRVTEAFF. The rearrangement uses TRBV29-1 and TRBJ1-1, with 8 positions matching TRBD1. CDR1 and CDR2 (germline): SQVTM, ANQGSEA. CDR3 size: 12 residues. V was clipped by 5 bases and J by 4 bases; unmatched bases: 3.

Concerning this clonotype itself: A clone one base away is much larger, so this may be a read error. The chain has TRBV4-1 and TRBJ2-4; no clear D. CDR3 size: 19 residues. Germline-derived CDR1 and CDR2 are MGHRA and YSYEKL. Trimming pared 0 bases from V and 1 base from J, leaving 19 bases between. The DNA for the CDR3 is TGCGCCAGCAGCCAAGATCTCCCACTGTTGGCATTGGCCAAAAACATTCAGTACTTC. The encoded protein is CASSQDLPLLALAKNIQYF.

The chain is built from TRBV15 and TRBJ2-3; the match to TRBD2 covers 10 bases. J gave up 2 bases and V 2 bases, and 7 bases lay outside the gene matches. This CDR3 spans 17 amino acids. From germline, CDR1 is LNHNV and CDR2 YYDKDF (reference sequence). CDR3 in amino acids: CATSRKLAGSDTDTQYF. The CDR3 DNA sequence: TGTGCCACCAGCAGAAAACTAGCGGGGAGCGACACAGATACGCAGTATTTT.

This clonotype was observed a single time. This chain connects TRBV6-5 to TRBJ2-7; D remains unclear. This CDR3 comprises 17 residues. Per germline, CDR1 MNHEY and CDR2 SVGAGI. V was trimmed by 0 bases and J by 0 bases, leaving 15 bases between them. The CDR3 DNA sequence: TGTGCCAGCAGTTACTCGATGAAGAGATCCGACTCCTACGAGCAGTACTTC. Residues: CASSYSMKRSDSYEQYF.